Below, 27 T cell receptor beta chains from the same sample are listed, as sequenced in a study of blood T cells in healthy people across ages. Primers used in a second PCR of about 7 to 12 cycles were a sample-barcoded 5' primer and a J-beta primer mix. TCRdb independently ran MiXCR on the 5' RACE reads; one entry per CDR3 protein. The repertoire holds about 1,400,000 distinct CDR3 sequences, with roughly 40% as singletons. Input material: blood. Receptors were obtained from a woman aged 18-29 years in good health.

The CDR3 coding sequence is TGTGCCAGCAGTTGGGGGAGCTCCTACAATGAGCAGTTCTTC. Translating gives CASSWGSSYNEQFF. The V and J genes are TRBV27 and TRBJ2-1; D could derive from TRBD1 or TRBD2 (5 bases each). The CDR3 has 14 residues. Germline CDR1 MNHEY, CDR2 SMNVEV (reference sequence). V was trimmed by 4 bases and J by 0 bases, leaving 7 bases between them.

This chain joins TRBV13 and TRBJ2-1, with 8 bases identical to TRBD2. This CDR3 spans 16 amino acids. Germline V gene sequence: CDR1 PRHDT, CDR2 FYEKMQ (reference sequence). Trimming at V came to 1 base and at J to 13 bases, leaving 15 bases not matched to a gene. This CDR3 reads CASSLVASGGAETQFF. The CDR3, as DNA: TGTGCCAGCAGCTTAGTGGCCAGCGGGGGCGCGGAGACCCAGTTCTTC.

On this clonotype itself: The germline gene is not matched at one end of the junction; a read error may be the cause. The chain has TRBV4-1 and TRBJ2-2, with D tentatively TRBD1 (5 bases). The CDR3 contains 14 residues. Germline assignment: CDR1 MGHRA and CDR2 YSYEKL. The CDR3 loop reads CASRQGPNTGELFF. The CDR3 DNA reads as TGCGCCAGCCGCCAGGGTCCGAACACCGGGGAGCTGTTTTTT.

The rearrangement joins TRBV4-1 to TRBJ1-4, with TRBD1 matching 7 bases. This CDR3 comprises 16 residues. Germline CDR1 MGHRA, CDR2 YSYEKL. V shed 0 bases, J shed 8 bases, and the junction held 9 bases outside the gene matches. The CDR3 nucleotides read TGCGCCAGCAGCCAAGAAACCGGGACAGCCAGGGAAAAACTGTTTTTT. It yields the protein CASSQETGTAREKLFF.

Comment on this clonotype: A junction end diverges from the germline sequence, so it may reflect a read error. The CDR3 bases are TGTGCCAGCAGTGATGGACTGGAGGGTGGCTGCACCTTC. Protein sequence: CASSDGLEGGCTF. The genes are TRBV6-6 and TRBJ1-2; D gene ambiguous. CDR3 length: 13 amino acids. Per germline, CDR1 MNHNY and CDR2 SVGAGI (reference sequence).

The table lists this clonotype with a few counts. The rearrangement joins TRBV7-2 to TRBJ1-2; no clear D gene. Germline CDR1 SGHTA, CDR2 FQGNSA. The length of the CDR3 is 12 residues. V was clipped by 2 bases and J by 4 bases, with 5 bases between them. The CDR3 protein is CASSLIPYGYTF. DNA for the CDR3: TGTGCCAGCAGCTTAATCCCCTATGGCTACACCTTC.

As DNA, the CDR3 is TGCGCCAGCAGCCAAGACCAGGGGGCCTCGGACATTCAGTACTTC. It codes for CASSQDQGASDIQYF. V gene TRBV4-1 combines with J gene TRBJ2-4; 8 positions agree with TRBD1. This CDR3 has 15 amino acids. J was trimmed by 8 bases and V by 0 bases; bases with no gene match: 6. Germline CDR1 MGHRA, CDR2 YSYEKL.

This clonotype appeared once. The CDR3 loop reads CASSPSGASFYNSPLHF. The CDR3 bases are TGTGCCAGCAGCCCCTCAGGGGCCTCATTCTATAATTCACCCCTCCACTTT. The rearrangement uses TRBV7-2 and TRBJ1-6, with TRBD1 as a possible D gene (6 bases). V lost 5 bases, J lost 3 bases, and 17 bases lay in between. From germline, CDR1 is SGHTA and CDR2 FQGNSA. The CDR3 is 17 residues long.

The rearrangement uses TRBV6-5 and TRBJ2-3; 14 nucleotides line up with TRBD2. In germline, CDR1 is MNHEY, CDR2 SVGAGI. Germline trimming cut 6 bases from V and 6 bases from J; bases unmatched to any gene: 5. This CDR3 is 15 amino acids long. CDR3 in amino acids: CASSRLAGGPDTQYF. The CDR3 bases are TGTGCCAGCAGCCGACTAGCGGGAGGGCCCGATACGCAGTATTTT.

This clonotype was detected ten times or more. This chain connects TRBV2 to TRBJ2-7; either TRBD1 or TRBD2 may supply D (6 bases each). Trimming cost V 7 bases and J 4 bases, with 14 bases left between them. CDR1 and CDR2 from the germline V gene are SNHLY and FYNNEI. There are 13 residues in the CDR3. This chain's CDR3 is CASKGGQPYEQYF. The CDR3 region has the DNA TGTGCCAGCAAGGGAGGACAGCCTTACGAGCAGTACTTC.

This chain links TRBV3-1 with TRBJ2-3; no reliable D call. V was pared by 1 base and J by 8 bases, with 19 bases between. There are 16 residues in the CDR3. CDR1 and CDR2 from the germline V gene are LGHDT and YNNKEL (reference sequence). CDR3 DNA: TGTGCCAGCAGCCAAGGACCCACCGGTAACGAGATTACGCAGTATTTT. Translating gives CASSQGPTGNEITQYF.

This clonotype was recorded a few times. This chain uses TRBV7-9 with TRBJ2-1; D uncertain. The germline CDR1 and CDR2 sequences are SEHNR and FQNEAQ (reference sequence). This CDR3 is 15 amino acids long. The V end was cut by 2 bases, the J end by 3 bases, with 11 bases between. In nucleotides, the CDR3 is TGTGCCAGCAGCTTACCTCCGCTTGTCTACAATGAGCAGTTCTTC. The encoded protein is CASSLPPLVYNEQFF.

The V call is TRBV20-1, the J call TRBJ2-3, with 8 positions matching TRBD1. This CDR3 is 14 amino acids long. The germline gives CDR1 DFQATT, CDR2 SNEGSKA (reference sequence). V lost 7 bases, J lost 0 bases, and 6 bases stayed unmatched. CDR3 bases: TGCAGTGGGCAGACAGGGGCCAGCACAGATACGCAGTATTTT. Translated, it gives CSGQTGASTDTQYF.

CDR3 DNA sequence: TGTGCCAGCAGTGGCGACAGCCGGGAGACCCAGTACTTC. It is translated as CASSGDSRETQYF. The chain joins TRBV2 to TRBJ2-5, with D possibly matching TRBD1 (5 bases). CDR1 and CDR2 from the germline V gene are SNHLY and FYNNEI. Trimming stripped 4 bases from V and 5 bases from J, with 11 bases between. The CDR3 contains 13 residues.

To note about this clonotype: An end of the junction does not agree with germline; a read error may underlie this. CDR3 region: CASSFNDLPDSGTNVLTF. The CDR3 nucleotides read TGTGCCAGCAGTTTTAACGATCTCCCCGACTCTGGGACCAACGTCCTGACTTTC. This chain links TRBV28 with TRBJ2-6; D is unclear. Germline CDR1 is MDHEN and CDR2 is SYDVKM. The CDR3 runs 18 residues. The variable domain in full, completed from reference TRBV28 and TRBJ2-6, reads DVKVTQSSRYLVKRTGEKVFLECVQDMDHENMFWYRQDPGLGLRLIYFSYDVKMKEKGDIPEGYSVSREKKERFSLILESASTNQTSMYLCASSFNDLPDSGTNVLTFGAGSRLTVL.

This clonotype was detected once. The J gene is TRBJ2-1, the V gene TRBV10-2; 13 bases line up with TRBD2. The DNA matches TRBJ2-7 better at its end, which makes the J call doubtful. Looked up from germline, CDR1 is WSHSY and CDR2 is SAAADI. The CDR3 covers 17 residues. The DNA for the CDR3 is TGCGCCAGCAGGCCAACTAGCGGGAGGGGTTCCTACAATGAGCAGTACTTC. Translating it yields CASRPTSGRGSYNEQYF.

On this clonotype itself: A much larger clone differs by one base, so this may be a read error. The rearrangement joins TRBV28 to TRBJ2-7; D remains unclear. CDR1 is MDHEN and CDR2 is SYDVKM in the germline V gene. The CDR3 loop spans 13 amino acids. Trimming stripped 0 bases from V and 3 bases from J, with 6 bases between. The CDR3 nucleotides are TGTGCCAGCAGTTTATGGGGGAACTACGAGCAGTACTTC. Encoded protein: CASSLWGNYEQYF.

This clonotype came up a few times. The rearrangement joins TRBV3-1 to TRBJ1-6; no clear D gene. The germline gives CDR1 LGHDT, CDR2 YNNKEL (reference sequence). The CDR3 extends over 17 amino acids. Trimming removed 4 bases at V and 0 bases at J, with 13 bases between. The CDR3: CASSPDSRSSYNSPLHF. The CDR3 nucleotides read TGTGCCAGCAGCCCCGACTCGAGGAGCTCCTATAATTCACCCCTCCACTTT.

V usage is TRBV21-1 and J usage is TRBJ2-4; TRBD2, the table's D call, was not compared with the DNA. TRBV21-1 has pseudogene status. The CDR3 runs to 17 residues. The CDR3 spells CVSRGPRQMIAKNIQYF. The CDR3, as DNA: TGTGTCAGCAGGGGGCCTCGGCAGATGATAGCCAAAAACATTCAGTACTTC.

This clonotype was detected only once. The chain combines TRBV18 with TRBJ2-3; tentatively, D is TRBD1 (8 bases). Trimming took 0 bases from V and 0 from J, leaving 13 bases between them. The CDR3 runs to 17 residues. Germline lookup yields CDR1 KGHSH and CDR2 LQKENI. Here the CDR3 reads CASSPPTGEGSTDTQYF. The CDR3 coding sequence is TGTGCCAGCTCACCACCGACAGGGGAGGGGAGCACAGATACGCAGTATTTT.

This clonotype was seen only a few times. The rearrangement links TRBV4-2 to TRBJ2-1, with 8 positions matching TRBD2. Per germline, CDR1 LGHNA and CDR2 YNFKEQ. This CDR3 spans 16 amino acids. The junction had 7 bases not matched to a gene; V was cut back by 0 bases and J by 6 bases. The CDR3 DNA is TGTGCCAGCAGCCAAGACCACGGGGGGGCCTTCAATGAGCAGTTCTTC. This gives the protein CASSQDHGGAFNEQFF.

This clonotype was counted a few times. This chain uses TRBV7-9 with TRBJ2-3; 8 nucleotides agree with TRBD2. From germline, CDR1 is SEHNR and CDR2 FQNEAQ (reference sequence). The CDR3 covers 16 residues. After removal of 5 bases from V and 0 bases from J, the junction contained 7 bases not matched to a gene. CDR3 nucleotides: TGTGCCAGCAGCCATGCCGGGACTAGAAGCACAGATACGCAGTATTTT. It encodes CASSHAGTRSTDTQYF.

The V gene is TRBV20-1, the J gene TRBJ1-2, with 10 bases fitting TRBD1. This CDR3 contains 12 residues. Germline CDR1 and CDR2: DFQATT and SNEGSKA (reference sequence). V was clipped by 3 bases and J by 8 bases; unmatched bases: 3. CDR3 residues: CSASRQGAGYTF. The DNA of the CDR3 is TGCAGTGCTAGCAGACAGGGGGCGGGCTACACCTTC.

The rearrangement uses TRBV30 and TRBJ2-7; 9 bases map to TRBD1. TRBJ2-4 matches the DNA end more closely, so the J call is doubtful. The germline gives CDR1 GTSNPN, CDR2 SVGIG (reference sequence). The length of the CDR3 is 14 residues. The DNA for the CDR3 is TGTGCCTGGAGTCCCGGGACAGGGATCGGCATTCAGTACTTC. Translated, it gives CAWSPGTGIGIQYF.

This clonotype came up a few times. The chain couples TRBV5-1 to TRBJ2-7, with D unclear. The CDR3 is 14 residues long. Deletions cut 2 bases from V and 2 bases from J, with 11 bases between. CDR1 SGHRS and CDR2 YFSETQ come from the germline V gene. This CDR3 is CASSFKVGAYEQYF. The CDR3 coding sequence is TGCGCCAGCAGCTTTAAGGTCGGTGCCTACGAGCAGTACTTC.

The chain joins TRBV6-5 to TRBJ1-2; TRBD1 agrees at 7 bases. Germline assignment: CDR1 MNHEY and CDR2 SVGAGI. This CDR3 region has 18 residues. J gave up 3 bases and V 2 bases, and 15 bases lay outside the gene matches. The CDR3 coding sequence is TGTGCCAGCAGTTACCTACAGGGGAGTGCCGTCTCCTACTATGGCTACACCTTC. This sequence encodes CASSYLQGSAVSYYGYTF.

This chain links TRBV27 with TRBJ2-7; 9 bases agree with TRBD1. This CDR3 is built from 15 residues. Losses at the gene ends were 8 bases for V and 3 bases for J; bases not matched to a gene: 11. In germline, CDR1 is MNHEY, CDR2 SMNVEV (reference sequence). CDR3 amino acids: CASPRGGDRDYEQYF. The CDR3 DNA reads TGTGCCAGCCCTAGAGGCGGGGACAGGGACTACGAGCAGTACTTC.